The clone carrying this TCR beta chain was picked up many times. Its specificity is not known. V was clipped by 5 bases and J by 6 bases; unmatched bases: 8. The germline V gene has CDR1 SGHTA and CDR2 FQGNSA. CDR3 length equals 15 residues. TCRdb independently ran MiXCR on the reads; one entry per CDR3 protein. The sample lists 150,000 or so distinct CDR3 sequences, over 25% occurring once. These data belong to a study of T cell repertoires in cytomegalovirus infection. The sequencing used CD8+ T cells from cultured PBMCs, collected from culture after CMV antigen stimulation. The receptor was isolated from a human donor in good health (CMV status not recorded). Some clones in this sample may be carry-over from other donors' samples. The chain uses TRBV7-2 and TRBJ2-3, with 10 nucleotides matching TRBD2. The CDR3 sequence is CASSLSGGAGDTQYF. DNA of the CDR3: TGTGCCAGCAGCCTCAGCGGGGGGGCAGGGGATACGCAGTATTTT.